Listed here is a single T cell receptor beta chain. The antigen remains unidentified. This sample was included in a study of cytomegalovirus exposure and HLA in healthy donors. Findings of the study overall: The investigators catalogued 150 to 200 TCR beta chains as cytomegalovirus-associated. Usually a TCR sequence was rare, but some public TCRs were found in many donors. Accurate predictions that matched the HLA-A and HLA-B alleles of most subjects were reportedly made from TCR beta sequences.

The CDR3 runs to 15 residues. V lost 2 bases and J lost 0, with 8 bases in between. Germline CDR1 MNHEY, CDR2 SVGAGI. This PCR relied on a set of 60 Vbeta primers and 13 Jbeta primers. In the authors' workflow: Later work found 74 million or so unique TCR beta chains, with 9 million to 13 million shared. TCRdb keeps only in-frame clones here, not all; method: immunoSEQ multiplex PCR. The D gene and trimming were derived from the DNA, and the V and J assignments and clone size from that table. The sample has under 200,000 clones; around 74% are singletons. The chain has TRBV6-5 and TRBJ2-4; a weak D match, TRBD1 (6 bases). The clonotype comes from a female donor in good health and CMV-seronegative. Sequencing was carried out using PBMCs. This CDR3 is CASSYGTLAKNIQYF. CDR3 bases: TGTGCCAGCAGTTACGGGACACTAGCCAAAAACATTCAGTACTTC.